A selection of T cell receptor beta chains follows, all from one sample in a study of CD8+CD57+ T cells in acquired aplastic anemia. TCRdb independently ran MiXCR on the reads; one entry per CDR3 protein. The repertoire holds roughly 190,000 distinct CDR3 sequences, around 47% seen once, with around a tenth in the top ten. Sequencing was performed on sorted CD4+, CD8+, or CD8+CD57+ T cells (not recorded which) from PBMCs. The receptors shown here come from a human donor with aplastic anemia. Each CDR3 is given with its conserved first and last residue. The D gene is left open where the match is weak. Clone size is given for some rows only: seen once, a few or many times, or a class if the clone is expanded.

abundance: .; d_gene: .; v_gene: TRBV29-1; j_gene: TRBJ1-2; CDR3aa: CSVDENYGYTF; CDR3nt: TGCAGCGTTGACGAAAACTATGGCTACACCTTC
abundance: few; d_gene: TRBD1; v_gene: TRBV11-2; j_gene: TRBJ2-2; CDR3aa: CASTRGGNTGELFF; CDR3nt: TGTGCCAGCACCCGAGGGGGCAACACCGGGGAGCTGTTTTTT
abundance: many; d_gene: .; v_gene: TRBV4-1; j_gene: TRBJ2-5; CDR3aa: CASSQGRWTFQETQYF; CDR3nt: TGCGCCAGCAGCCAAGGGCGGTGGACATTCCAAGAGACCCAGTACTTC
abundance: .; d_gene: .; v_gene: TRBV19; j_gene: TRBJ1-4; CDR3aa: CASSLMTGTVEKLFF; CDR3nt: TGTGCCAGTAGTTTAATGACCGGGACGGTAGAAAAACTGTTTTTT
abundance: .; d_gene: .; v_gene: TRBV14; j_gene: TRBJ2-5; CDR3aa: CASVDRGMGITETQYF; CDR3nt: TGTGCCAGCGTTGACCGAGGGATGGGAATTACGGAGACCCAGTACTTC
abundance: .; d_gene: TRBD2; v_gene: TRBV7-3; j_gene: TRBJ2-3; CDR3aa: CASSLVAGADTQYF; CDR3nt: TGTGCCAGCAGCTTAGTAGCGGGGGCGGATACGCAGTATTTT
abundance: once; d_gene: TRBD1; v_gene: TRBV11-1; j_gene: TRBJ1-5; CDR3aa: CASSANRGKTNQPQHF; CDR3nt: TGTGCCAGCTCAGCCAACAGGGGGAAGACCAATCAGCCCCAGCATTTT
abundance: .; d_gene: TRBD2; v_gene: TRBV6-1; j_gene: TRBJ2-3; CDR3aa: CASRKLAATDTQYF; CDR3nt: TGTGCCAGCAGGAAACTAGCGGCGACAGATACGCAGTATTTT
abundance: once; d_gene: .; v_gene: TRBV4-3; j_gene: TRBJ1-2; CDR3aa: CASSRQGRRGGYTF; CDR3nt: TGCGCCAGTTCGCGGCAGGGCCGGCGGGGTGGCTACACCTTC
abundance: .; d_gene: .; v_gene: TRBV29-1; j_gene: TRBJ2-3; CDR3aa: CSVGTTHTDTQYF; CDR3nt: TGCAGCGTTGGGACTACCCACACAGATACGCAGTATTTT
abundance: .; d_gene: TRBD1; v_gene: TRBV10-1; j_gene: TRBJ1-1; CDR3aa: CASSDPRQGQNTEAFF; CDR3nt: TGCGCCAGCAGTGATCCACGACAGGGGCAGAACACTGAAGCTTTCTTT
abundance: .; d_gene: .; v_gene: TRBV20-1; j_gene: TRBJ1-1; CDR3aa: CSAKEGPVNTEAFF; CDR3nt: TGCAGTGCTAAAGAGGGGCCCGTGAACACTGAAGCTTTCTTT
abundance: .; d_gene: .; v_gene: TRBV20-1; j_gene: TRBJ2-7; CDR3aa: CGLRTELYEQYF; CDR3nt: TGCGGATTAAGGACAGAACTCTACGAGCAGTACTTC
abundance: few; d_gene: TRBD2; v_gene: TRBV20-1; j_gene: TRBJ2-5; CDR3aa: CSARVLSGRAETQYF; CDR3nt: TGCAGTGCTAGAGTTTTAAGCGGGAGGGCGGAGACCCAGTACTTC
abundance: .; d_gene: .; v_gene: TRBV20-1; j_gene: TRBJ1-2; CDR3aa: CSARVRGGYTF; CDR3nt: TGCAGTGCTAGAGTAAGGGGAGGCTACACCTTC
abundance: .; d_gene: .; v_gene: TRBV6-4; j_gene: TRBJ2-1; CDR3aa: CASSGSPNNEQFF; CDR3nt: TGTGCCAGCAGTGGTTCACCGAACAATGAGCAGTTCTTC
abundance: .; d_gene: TRBD1; v_gene: TRBV10-1; j_gene: TRBJ2-3; CDR3aa: CASSETLPGQAQYF; CDR3nt: TGCGCCAGCAGTGAGACCTTACCGGGACAGGCGCAGTACTTT
abundance: .; d_gene: TRBD1; v_gene: TRBV25-1; j_gene: TRBJ1-2; CDR3aa: CASSAMQGDYGYTF; CDR3nt: TGTGCCAGCAGTGCCATGCAGGGGGACTATGGCTACACCTTC
abundance: .; d_gene: .; v_gene: TRBV20-1; j_gene: TRBJ2-1; CDR3aa: CSARPTGRVYNEQFF; CDR3nt: TGCAGTGCTAGACCTACTGGCAGGGTTTACAATGAGCAGTTCTTC
abundance: many; d_gene: .; v_gene: TRBV20-1; j_gene: TRBJ1-2; CDR3aa: CSASIQGPNYGYTF; CDR3nt: TGCAGTGCTAGCATACAGGGTCCTAACTATGGCTACACCTTC
abundance: .; d_gene: TRBD2; v_gene: TRBV10-1; j_gene: TRBJ2-7; CDR3aa: CASSQTNSGSSYEQYF; CDR3nt: TGCGCCAGCAGTCAAACGAACAGCGGGAGCTCCTACGAGCAGTACTTC
abundance: .; d_gene: .; v_gene: TRBV7-6; j_gene: TRBJ1-1; CDR3aa: CASSLEARAADLNTEAFF; CDR3nt: TGTGCCAGCAGCTTAGAGGCTCGGGCAGCCGATTTGAACACTGAAGCTTTCTTT
abundance: .; d_gene: TRBD1; v_gene: TRBV10-3; j_gene: TRBJ1-4; CDR3aa: CAIGGQGAEEKLFF; CDR3nt: TGTGCCATCGGAGGGCAGGGGGCGGAAGAAAAACTGTTTTTT
abundance: many; d_gene: TRBD2; v_gene: TRBV5-1; j_gene: TRBJ2-1; CDR3aa: CASSLPAGGGDEQFF; CDR3nt: TGCGCCAGCAGCTTGCCAGCGGGAGGAGGGGATGAGCAGTTCTTC
abundance: .; d_gene: .; v_gene: TRBV4-1; j_gene: TRBJ1-2; CDR3aa: CASSQEGLGYGYTF; CDR3nt: TGCGCCAGCAGCCAGGAGGGGCTGGGGTATGGCTACACCTTC
abundance: .; d_gene: TRBD2; v_gene: TRBV2; j_gene: TRBJ2-3; CDR3aa: CASSEAGLAGVQYF; CDR3nt: TGTGCCAGCAGTGAAGCCGGACTAGCGGGGGTGCAGTATTTT
abundance: few; d_gene: .; v_gene: TRBV6-1; j_gene: TRBJ2-1; CDR3aa: CASSVIVSSTYNEQFF; CDR3nt: TGTGCCAGCAGTGTAATAGTCTCCTCTACCTACAATGAGCAGTTCTTC
abundance: .; d_gene: .; v_gene: TRBV19; j_gene: TRBJ2-7; CDR3aa: CASSINPGAYEQYF; CDR3nt: TGTGCCAGTAGTATAAACCCGGGGGCTTACGAGCAGTACTTC
abundance: few; d_gene: TRBD2; v_gene: TRBV4-3; j_gene: TRBJ2-5; CDR3aa: CASSPGLAGETQYF; CDR3nt: TGCGCCAGCAGCCCCGGACTAGCGGGGGAGACCCAGTACTTC
abundance: many; d_gene: .; v_gene: TRBV6-2/TRBV6-3; j_gene: TRBJ2-3; CDR3aa: CASSYDDTQYF; CDR3nt: TGTGCCAGCAGTTACGATGATACGCAGTATTTT
abundance: few; d_gene: TRBD1; v_gene: TRBV11-2; j_gene: TRBJ1-1; CDR3aa: CASSSLRTGRNTEAFF; CDR3nt: TGTGCCAGCAGCTCCTTACGGACAGGGCGGAACACTGAAGCTTTCTTT
abundance: many; d_gene: .; v_gene: TRBV5-1; j_gene: TRBJ1-6; CDR3aa: CASSLSASSGSPLHF; CDR3nt: TGCGCCAGCAGCTTGTCGGCAAGCTCAGGTTCACCCCTCCACTTT
abundance: .; d_gene: .; v_gene: TRBV19; j_gene: TRBJ2-5; CDR3aa: CASSIIDEETQYF; CDR3nt: TGTGCCAGTAGTATCATTGACGAAGAGACCCAGTACTTC
abundance: .; d_gene: .; v_gene: TRBV2; j_gene: TRBJ2-3; CDR3aa: CASNLGDSTDTQYF; CDR3nt: TGTGCCAGCAATTTAGGGGACAGCACAGATACGCAGTATTTT
abundance: few; d_gene: TRBD1; v_gene: TRBV5-1; j_gene: TRBJ1-5; CDR3aa: CASSLAGTGGQPQHF; CDR3nt: TGCGCCAGCAGCTTGGCCGGGACAGGGGGTCAGCCCCAGCATTTT
abundance: .; d_gene: .; v_gene: TRBV15; j_gene: TRBJ2-1; CDR3aa: CATSSLLSREQFF; CDR3nt: TGTGCCACCAGCAGTCTACTTTCGAGGGAGCAGTTCTTC
abundance: few; d_gene: .; v_gene: TRBV7-9; j_gene: TRBJ2-5; CDR3aa: CASSFSVLQETQYF; CDR3nt: TGTGCCAGCAGCTTTAGCGTGTTGCAAGAGACCCAGTACTTC
abundance: many; d_gene: .; v_gene: TRBV29-1; j_gene: TRBJ2-7; CDR3aa: CSVEVLYEQYF; CDR3nt: TGCAGCGTTGAGGTCCTCTACGAGCAGTACTTC
abundance: .; d_gene: .; v_gene: TRBV24-1; j_gene: TRBJ1-2; CDR3aa: CATRGNGTYGYTF; CDR3nt: TGTGCCACCAGGGGTAACGGGACCTATGGCTACACCTTC
abundance: few; d_gene: .; v_gene: TRBV7-2; j_gene: TRBJ2-2; CDR3aa: CASSPADTGELFF; CDR3nt: TGTGCCAGCAGTCCAGCGGACACCGGGGAGCTGTTTTTT
abundance: once; d_gene: .; v_gene: TRBV24-1; j_gene: TRBJ2-1; CDR3aa: CATSGGARSSYNEQFF; CDR3nt: TGTGCCACCAGTGGGGGCGCTAGGAGCTCCTACAATGAGCAGTTCTTC